This TCR beta chain stems from a study of cytomegalovirus exposure and HLA in healthy donors. Study-wide context: Across 300 to 400 genotyped donors, 65% to 90% landed in the Caucasian-associated ancestry cluster.

Primers: 60 Vbeta forward and 13 Jbeta reverse. Sequenced by immunoSEQ multiplex PCR; TCRdb stores in-frame clones only, minus some. The sample contains more than 60,000 clones, 78% of which appear only once. This clone turned up a few times. What it binds is not known. Findings of the study overall: TRBV6-2, TRBV6-3 and some other V segments were excluded as indistinguishable. One variant, a missense change in DCLRE1C, was linked in a later analysis to TCR beta V- and J-gene trimming.

Trimming cost V 7 bases and J 1 base; bases outside gene matches: 8. Germline values: CDR1 MNHNS, CDR2 SASEGT. The CDR3 has 15 residues. V is TRBV6-1 and J is TRBJ2-5, with TRBD2 matching over 8 bases. This receptor was taken from a woman aged 40 to 50 in good health and CMV-seropositive. Material for sequencing was PBMCs. As DNA, the CDR3 is TGTGCCAGCAAACCAATAGCGGGGAGCCAAGAGACCCAGTACTTC. Translating gives CASKPIAGSQETQYF.